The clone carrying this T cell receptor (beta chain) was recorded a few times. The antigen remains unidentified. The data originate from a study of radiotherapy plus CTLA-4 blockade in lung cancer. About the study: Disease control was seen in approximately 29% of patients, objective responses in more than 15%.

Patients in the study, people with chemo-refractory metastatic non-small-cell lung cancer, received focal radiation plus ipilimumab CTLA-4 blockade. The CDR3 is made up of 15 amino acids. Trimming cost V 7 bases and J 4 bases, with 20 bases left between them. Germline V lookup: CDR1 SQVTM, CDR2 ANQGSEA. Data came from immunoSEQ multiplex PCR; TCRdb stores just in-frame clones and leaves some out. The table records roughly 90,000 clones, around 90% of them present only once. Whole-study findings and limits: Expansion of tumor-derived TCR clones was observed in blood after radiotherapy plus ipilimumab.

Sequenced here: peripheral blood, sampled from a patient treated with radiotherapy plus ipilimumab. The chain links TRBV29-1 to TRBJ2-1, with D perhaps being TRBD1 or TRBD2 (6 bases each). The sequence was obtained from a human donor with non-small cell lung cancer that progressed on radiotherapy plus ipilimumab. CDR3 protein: CSANGGDTRYNEQFF. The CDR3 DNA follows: TGCAGCGCCAACGGAGGGGACACCCGTTACAATGAGCAGTTCTTC.